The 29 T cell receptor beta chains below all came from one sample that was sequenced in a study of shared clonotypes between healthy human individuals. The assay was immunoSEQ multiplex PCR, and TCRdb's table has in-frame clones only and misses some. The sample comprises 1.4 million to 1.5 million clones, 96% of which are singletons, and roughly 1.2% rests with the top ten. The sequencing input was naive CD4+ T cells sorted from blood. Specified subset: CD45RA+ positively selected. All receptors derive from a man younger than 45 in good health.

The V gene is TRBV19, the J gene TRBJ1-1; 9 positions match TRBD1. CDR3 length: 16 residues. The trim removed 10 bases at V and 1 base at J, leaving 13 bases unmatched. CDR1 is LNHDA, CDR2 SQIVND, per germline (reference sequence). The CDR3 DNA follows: TGTGCCACCACGACGAGACAGGGGGTGTCGAACACTGAAGCTTTCTTT. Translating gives CATTTRQGVSNTEAFF. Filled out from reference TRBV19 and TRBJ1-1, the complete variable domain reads DGGITQSPKYLFRKEGQNVTLSCEQNLNHDAMYWYRQDPGQGLRLIYYSQIVNDFQKGDIAEGYSVSREKKESFPLTVTSAQKNPTAFYLCATTTRQGVSNTEAFFGQGTRLTVV.

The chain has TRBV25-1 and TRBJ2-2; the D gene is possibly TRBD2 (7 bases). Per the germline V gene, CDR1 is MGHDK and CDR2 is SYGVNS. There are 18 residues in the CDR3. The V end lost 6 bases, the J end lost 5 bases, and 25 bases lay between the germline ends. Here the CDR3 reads CASRYREGPFRSTGELFF. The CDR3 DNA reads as TGTGCCAGCAGATACAGGGAGGGCCCCTTCCGATCTACCGGGGAGCTGTTTTTT.

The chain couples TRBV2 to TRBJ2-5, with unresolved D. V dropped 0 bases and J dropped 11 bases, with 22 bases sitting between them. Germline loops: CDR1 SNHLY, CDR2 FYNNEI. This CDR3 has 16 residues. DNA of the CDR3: TGTGCCAGCAGTGAAGCGCTTCGGTTCAGTGGGTCTAAACAGTACTTC. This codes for CASSEALRFSGSKQYF.

The CDR3 bases are TGTGCCAGCAGTGACAGGGGCCATACCTACGAGCAGTACTTC. Amino acid sequence: CASSDRGHTYEQYF. The rearrangement uses TRBV6-5 and TRBJ2-7; 8 nucleotides align to TRBD1. CDR1 and CDR2 (germline): MNHEY, SVGAGI. This CDR3 is built from 14 residues. V shed 5 bases and J 2 bases; nucleotides not matched to a gene: 5.

This chain's CDR3 is CSVDWDTGETQYF. CDR3 coding DNA: TGCAGCGTTGATTGGGATACGGGAGAGACCCAGTACTTC. This sequence joins TRBV29-1 and TRBJ2-5; unclear D gene. Trimming shortened V by 3 bases and J by 4 bases, and 12 bases separated the two germline ends. There are 13 residues in the CDR3. Germline-derived CDR1 and CDR2 are SQVTM and ANQGSEA.

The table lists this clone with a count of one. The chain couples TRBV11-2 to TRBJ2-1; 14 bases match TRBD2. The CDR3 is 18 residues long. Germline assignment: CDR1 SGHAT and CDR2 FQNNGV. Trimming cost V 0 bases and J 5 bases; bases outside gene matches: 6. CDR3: CASSLDSPGLAGDNEQFF. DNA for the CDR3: TGTGCCAGCAGCTTAGATTCTCCGGGACTAGCGGGAGACAATGAGCAGTTCTTC.

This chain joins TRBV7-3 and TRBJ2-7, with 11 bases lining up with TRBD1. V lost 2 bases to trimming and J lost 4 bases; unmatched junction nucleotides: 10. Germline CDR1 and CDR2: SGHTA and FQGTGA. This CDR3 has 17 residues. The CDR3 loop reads CASSLYTAGTGGYEQYF. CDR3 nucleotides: TGTGCCAGCAGCTTATACACCGCCGGGACAGGGGGTTACGAGCAGTACTTC.

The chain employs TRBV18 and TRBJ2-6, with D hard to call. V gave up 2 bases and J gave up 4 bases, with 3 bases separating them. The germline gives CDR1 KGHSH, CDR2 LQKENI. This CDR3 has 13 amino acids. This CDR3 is CASSPAGANVLTF. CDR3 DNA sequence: TGTGCCAGCTCACCAGCCGGGGCCAACGTCCTGACTTTC.

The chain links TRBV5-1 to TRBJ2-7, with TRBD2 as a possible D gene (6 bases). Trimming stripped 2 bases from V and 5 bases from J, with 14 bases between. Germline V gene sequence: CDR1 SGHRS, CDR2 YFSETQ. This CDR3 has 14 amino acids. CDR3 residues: CASSFRGIDNEQYF. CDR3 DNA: TGCGCCAGCAGCTTTCGCGGGATTGACAACGAGCAGTACTTC.

The CDR3 DNA is TGTGCCAGAAGCCCCAGGGGGCGGGTGGTCAATGAGCAGTTCTTC. Protein sequence: CARSPRGRVVNEQFF. The chain uses TRBV5-3 and TRBJ2-1; 8 nucleotides line up with TRBD1. TRBV5-3 falls under the ORF class, with uncertain function. The V gene end was trimmed by 4 bases and the J gene end by 6 bases; junction bases not matched to a gene: 9. The CDR3 consists of 15 residues.

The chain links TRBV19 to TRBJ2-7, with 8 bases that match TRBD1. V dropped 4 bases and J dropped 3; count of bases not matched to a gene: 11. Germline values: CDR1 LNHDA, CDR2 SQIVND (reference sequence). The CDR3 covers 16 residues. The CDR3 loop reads CASSRIGRGRDYEQYF. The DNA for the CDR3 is TGTGCCAGTAGTAGGATCGGCAGGGGGCGGGACTACGAGCAGTACTTC. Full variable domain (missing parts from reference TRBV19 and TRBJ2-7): DGGITQSPKYLFRKEGQNVTLSCEQNLNHDAMYWYRQDPGQGLRLIYYSQIVNDFQKGDIAEGYSVSREKKESFPLTVTSAQKNPTAFYLCASSRIGRGRDYEQYFGPGTRLTVT.

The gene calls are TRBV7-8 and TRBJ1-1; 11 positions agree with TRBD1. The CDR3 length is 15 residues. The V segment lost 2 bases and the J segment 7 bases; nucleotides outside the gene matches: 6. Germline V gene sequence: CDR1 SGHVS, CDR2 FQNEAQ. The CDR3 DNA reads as TGTGCCAGCAGCTTATTGGGACAGGGGGTAAATGAAGCTTTCTTT. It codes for CASSLLGQGVNEAFF.

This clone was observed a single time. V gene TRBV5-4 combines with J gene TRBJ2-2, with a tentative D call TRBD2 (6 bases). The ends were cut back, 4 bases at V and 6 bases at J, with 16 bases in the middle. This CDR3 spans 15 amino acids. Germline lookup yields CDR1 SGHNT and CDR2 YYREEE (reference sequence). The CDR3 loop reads CASSGGTPNPGELFF. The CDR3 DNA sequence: TGTGCCAGCAGCGGGGGGACCCCAAACCCCGGGGAGCTGTTTTTT.

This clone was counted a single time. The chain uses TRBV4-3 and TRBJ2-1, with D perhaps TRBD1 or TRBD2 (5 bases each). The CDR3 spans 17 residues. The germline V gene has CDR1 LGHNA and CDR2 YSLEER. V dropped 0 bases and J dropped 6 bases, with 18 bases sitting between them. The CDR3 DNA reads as TGCGCCAGCAGCCAAGACGGTGGGGTGAGTGGGGGCAATGAGCAGTTCTTC. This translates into CASSQDGGVSGGNEQFF.

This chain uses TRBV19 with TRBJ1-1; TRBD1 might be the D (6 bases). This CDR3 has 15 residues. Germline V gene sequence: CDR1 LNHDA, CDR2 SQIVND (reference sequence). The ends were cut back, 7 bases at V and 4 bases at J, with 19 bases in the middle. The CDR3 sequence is CASTRRGGLGTEAFF. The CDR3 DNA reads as TGTGCCAGTACCAGGAGGGGGGGCTTAGGCACTGAAGCTTTCTTT. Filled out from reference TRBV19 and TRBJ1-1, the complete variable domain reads DGGITQSPKYLFRKEGQNVTLSCEQNLNHDAMYWYRQDPGQGLRLIYYSQIVNDFQKGDIAEGYSVSREKKESFPLTVTSAQKNPTAFYLCASTRRGGLGTEAFFGQGTRLTVV.

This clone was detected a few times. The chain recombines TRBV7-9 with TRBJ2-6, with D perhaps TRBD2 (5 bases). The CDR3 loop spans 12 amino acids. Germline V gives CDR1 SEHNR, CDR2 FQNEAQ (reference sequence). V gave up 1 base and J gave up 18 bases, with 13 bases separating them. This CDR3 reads CASSLVREGSTF. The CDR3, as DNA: TGTGCCAGCAGCTTAGTGCGAGAGGGATCGACTTTC. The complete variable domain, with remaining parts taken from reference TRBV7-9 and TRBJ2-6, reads DTGVSQNPRHKITKRGQNVTFRCDPISEHNRLYWYRQTLGQGPEFLTYFQNEAQLEKSRLLSDRFSAERPKGSFSTLEIQRTEQGDSAMYLCASSLVREGSTFGAGSRLTVL.

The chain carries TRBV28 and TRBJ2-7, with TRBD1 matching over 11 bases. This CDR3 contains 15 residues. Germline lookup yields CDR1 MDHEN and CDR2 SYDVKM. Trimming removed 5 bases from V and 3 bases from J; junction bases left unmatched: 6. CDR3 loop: CASSAAGTGGYEQYF. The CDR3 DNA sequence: TGTGCCAGCAGTGCCGCCGGGACAGGGGGCTACGAGCAGTACTTC.

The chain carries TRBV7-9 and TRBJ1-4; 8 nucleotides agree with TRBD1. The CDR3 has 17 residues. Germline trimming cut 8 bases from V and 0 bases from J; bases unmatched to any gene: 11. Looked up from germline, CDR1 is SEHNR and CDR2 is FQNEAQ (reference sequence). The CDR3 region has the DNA TGTGCCAGCGCGCTGACAGGGGTGCTGGCAACTAATGAAAAACTGTTTTTT. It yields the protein CASALTGVLATNEKLFF. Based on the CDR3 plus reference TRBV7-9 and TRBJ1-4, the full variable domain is DTGVSQNPRHKITKRGQNVTFRCDPISEHNRLYWYRQTLGQGPEFLTYFQNEAQLEKSRLLSDRFSAERPKGSFSTLEIQRTEQGDSAMYLCASALTGVLATNEKLFFGSGTQLSVL.

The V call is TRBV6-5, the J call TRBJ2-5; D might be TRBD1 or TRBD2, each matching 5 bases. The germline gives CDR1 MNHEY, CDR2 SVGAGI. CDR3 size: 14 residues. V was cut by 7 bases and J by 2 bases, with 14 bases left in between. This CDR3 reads CASTNRGTQETQYF. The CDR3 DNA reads TGTGCCAGCACCAACCGGGGCACTCAAGAGACCCAGTACTTC.

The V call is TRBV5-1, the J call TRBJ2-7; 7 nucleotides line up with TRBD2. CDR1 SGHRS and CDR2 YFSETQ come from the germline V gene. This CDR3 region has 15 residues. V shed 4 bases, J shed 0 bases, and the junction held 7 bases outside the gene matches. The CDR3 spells CASSRAAGSSYEQYF. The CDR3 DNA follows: TGCGCCAGCAGCCGAGCAGCGGGGAGCTCCTACGAGCAGTACTTC.

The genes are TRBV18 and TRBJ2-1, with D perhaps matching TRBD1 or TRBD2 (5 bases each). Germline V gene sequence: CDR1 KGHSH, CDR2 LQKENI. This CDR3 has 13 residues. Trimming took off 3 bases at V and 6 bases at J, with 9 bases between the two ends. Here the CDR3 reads CASSPLGVNEQFF. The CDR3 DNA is TGTGCCAGCTCACCGTTGGGGGTCAATGAGCAGTTCTTC.

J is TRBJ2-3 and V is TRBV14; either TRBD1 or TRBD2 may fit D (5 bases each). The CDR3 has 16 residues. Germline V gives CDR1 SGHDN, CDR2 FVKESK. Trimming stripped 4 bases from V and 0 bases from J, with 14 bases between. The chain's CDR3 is CASSLSPGLSTDTQYF. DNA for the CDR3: TGTGCCAGCAGCCTGTCCCCGGGGCTGAGCACAGATACGCAGTATTTT.

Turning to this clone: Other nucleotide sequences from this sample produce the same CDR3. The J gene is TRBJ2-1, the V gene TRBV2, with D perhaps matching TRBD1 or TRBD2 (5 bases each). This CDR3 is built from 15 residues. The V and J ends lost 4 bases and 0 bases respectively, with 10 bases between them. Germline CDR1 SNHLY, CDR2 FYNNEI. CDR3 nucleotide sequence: TGTGCCAGCAGTGGGTCAGGGAGCTCCTACAATGAGCAGTTCTTC. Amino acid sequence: CASSGSGSSYNEQFF.

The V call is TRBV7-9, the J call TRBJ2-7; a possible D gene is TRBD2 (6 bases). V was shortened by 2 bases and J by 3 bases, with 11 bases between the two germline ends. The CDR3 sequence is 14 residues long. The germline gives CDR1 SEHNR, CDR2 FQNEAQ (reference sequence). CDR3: CASSLRGGIYEQYF. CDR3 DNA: TGTGCCAGCAGCTTACGCGGAGGGATCTACGAGCAGTACTTC.

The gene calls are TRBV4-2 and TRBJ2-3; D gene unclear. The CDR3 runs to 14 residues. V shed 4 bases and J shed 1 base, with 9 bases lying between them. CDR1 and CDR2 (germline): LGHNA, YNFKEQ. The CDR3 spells CASSPAGRTDTQYF. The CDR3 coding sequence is TGTGCCAGCAGCCCGGCAGGCCGCACAGATACGCAGTATTTT.

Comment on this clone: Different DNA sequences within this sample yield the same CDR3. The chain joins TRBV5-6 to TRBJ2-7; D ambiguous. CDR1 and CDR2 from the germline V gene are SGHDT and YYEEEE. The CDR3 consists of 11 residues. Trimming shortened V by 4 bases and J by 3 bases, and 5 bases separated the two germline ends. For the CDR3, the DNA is TGTGCCAGCAGCCTAAACTACGAGCAGTACTTC. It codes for CASSLNYEQYF.

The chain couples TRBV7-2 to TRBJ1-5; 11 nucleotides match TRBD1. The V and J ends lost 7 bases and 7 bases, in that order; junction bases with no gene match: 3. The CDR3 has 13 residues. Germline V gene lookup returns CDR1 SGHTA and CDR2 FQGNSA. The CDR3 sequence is CASTGQGGQPQHF. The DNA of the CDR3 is TGTGCCAGCACGGGACAGGGGGGACAGCCCCAGCATTTT.

The CDR3 is CSVEGQEGGWETQYF. CDR3 coding DNA: TGCAGCGTTGAGGGACAGGAAGGGGGCTGGGAGACCCAGTACTTC. V usage is TRBV29-1 and J usage is TRBJ2-5, with TRBD1 matching 8 bases. V trimming: 3 bases; J trimming: 5 bases; junction bases outside the gene matches: 11. CDR1 and CDR2 from the germline V gene are SQVTM and ANQGSEA. This CDR3 comprises 15 residues.

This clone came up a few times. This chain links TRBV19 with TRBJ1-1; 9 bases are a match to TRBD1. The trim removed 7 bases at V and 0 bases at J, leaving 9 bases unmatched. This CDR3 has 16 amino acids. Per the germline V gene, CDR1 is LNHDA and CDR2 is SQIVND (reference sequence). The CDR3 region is CASIPPTGGMNTEAFF. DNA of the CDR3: TGTGCCAGTATCCCACCGACAGGGGGGATGAACACTGAAGCTTTCTTT.